This entry features one TCR beta chain sequence. Its antigen is not identified. CDR3 length equals 12 residues. CDR1 and CDR2 from the germline V gene are DFQATT and SNEGSKA (reference sequence). Deletions cut 7 bases from V and 4 bases from J, with 11 bases between. The data were obtained in a study of blood T cells in healthy people across ages. General study points: Shifts in expanded clonotypes may have been confounded by donor CMV status, which was unknown. With age, beta diversity per million T cells declined roughly linearly, significantly by around 43. The authors considered diversity estimates from one million T cells to be underestimates.

A second PCR, run for about 7 to 11 cycles, used a sample-barcoded 5' primer plus a J-beta primer mix. In TCRdb, the 5' RACE reads were re-called with MiXCR into one record per CDR3 protein. Seen here are approximately 600,000 distinct CDR3 sequences, about 53% observed once, and the top ten hold more than 35%. The clonotype originates from a man in his sixties in good health. Specimen: blood. The chain recombines TRBV20-1 with TRBJ2-1, with D tentatively TRBD2 (6 bases). CDR3 in DNA: TGCAGTGACGGAGGGAGGTACAATGAGCAGTTCTTC. This encodes CSDGGRYNEQFF.